Below, 19 T cell receptor beta chains from the same sample are listed, as sequenced in a study of T cell responses to AZD1222 COVID-19 vaccine. Using immunoSEQ multiplex PCR, the repertoire was profiled, and TCRdb retains in-frame clones only, with some absent. The sample includes 150,000 or so clones, over 90% of them seen just once. Material: peripheral blood, obtained on day 0 of AZD1222 vaccination. These receptors came from an adult in good health.

The chain links TRBV25-1 to TRBJ2-1; a possible D gene is TRBD1 (5 bases). The CDR3 consists of 15 residues. The germline CDR1 and CDR2 sequences are MGHDK and SYGVNS. V was shortened by 8 bases and J by 0 bases, with 14 bases between the two germline ends. In DNA, the CDR3 is TGTGCCAGCCGCTCTCGACAGAGCTCCTACAATGAGCAGTTCTTC. This gives the protein CASRSRQSSYNEQFF.

CDR3 nucleotide sequence: TGTGCCAGCAGTCCCCCCGTGAGGGGACCAGACACTGAAGCTTTCTTT. Translating it yields CASSPPVRGPDTEAFF. V and J are TRBV28 and TRBJ1-1; D is perhaps TRBD1 (5 bases). CDR1 MDHEN and CDR2 SYDVKM come from the germline V gene. Trimming stripped 5 bases from V and 3 bases from J, with 19 bases between. The CDR3 has 16 amino acids.

V is TRBV19 and J is TRBJ1-1, with D perhaps TRBD1 (6 bases). The CDR3 is 15 residues long. Per the germline V gene, CDR1 is LNHDA and CDR2 is SQIVND (reference sequence). V lost 0 bases, J lost 8 bases, and 16 bases lay in between. CDR3 sequence: CASSIDLQQGSEAFF. The CDR3 bases are TGTGCCAGTAGTATAGATCTCCAGCAGGGGTCCGAAGCTTTCTTT.

This clone has only one observation. In DNA, the CDR3 is TGCAGCGTTGGACGGGCGGCGGGGGGCGCCGACGAGCAGTACTTC. This translates into CSVGRAAGGADEQYF. J is TRBJ2-7 and V is TRBV29-1; 8 bases align to TRBD2. Trimming cost V 4 bases and J 5 bases; bases outside gene matches: 13. Germline values: CDR1 SQVTM, CDR2 ANQGSEA. This CDR3 is 15 amino acids long.

V and J are TRBV5-4 and TRBJ1-3; D is perhaps TRBD1 (5 bases). V was cut by 5 bases and J by 2 bases, with 11 bases left in between. Germline V gene lookup returns CDR1 SGHNT and CDR2 YYREEE (reference sequence). The CDR3 runs 14 residues. The CDR3 region is CASRFTGAGNTIYF. The DNA for the CDR3 is TGTGCCAGCAGGTTTACAGGAGCTGGAAACACCATATATTTT.

The chain joins TRBV3-1 (or the pseudogene TRBV3-2) to TRBJ2-1, with 9 bases fitting TRBD2. The CDR3 runs 16 residues. Germline V gene lookup returns CDR1 LGHDT and CDR2 YNNKEL (reference sequence). J lost 2 bases, V lost 2 bases, and 4 bases had no gene match. CDR3 loop: CASSQSLAGAYNEQFF. The CDR3 DNA sequence: TGTGCCAGCAGCCAATCCTTAGCGGGGGCCTACAATGAGCAGTTCTTC.

The J gene is TRBJ2-5, the V gene TRBV19; 9 positions match TRBD1. V trimming: 6 bases; J trimming: 3 bases; junction bases outside the gene matches: 8. Germline CDR1 reads LNHDA; CDR2 reads SQIVND (reference sequence). The CDR3 spans 15 residues. The CDR3 protein is CASRTQQGAKETQYF. The CDR3 DNA reads as TGTGCCAGTAGGACCCAACAGGGGGCGAAAGAGACCCAGTACTTC.

The chain links TRBV27 to TRBJ2-7; TRBD2 matches 12 bases. Germline V gives CDR1 MNHEY, CDR2 SMNVEV (reference sequence). The CDR3 consists of 16 residues. After removal of 0 bases from V and 2 bases from J, the junction contained 2 bases not matched to a gene. CDR3 loop: CASSLSRLAGAYEQYF. For the CDR3, the DNA is TGTGCCAGCAGTTTATCGCGACTAGCGGGAGCCTACGAGCAGTACTTC.

This clone was observed a single time. The chain uses TRBV5-1 and TRBJ2-2; 7 bases align to TRBD1. CDR1 SGHRS and CDR2 YFSETQ come from the germline V gene. The CDR3 has 15 amino acids. V lost 0 bases and J lost 6; bases outside the gene matches: 5. CDR3 loop: CASSLDRGAAGELFF. CDR3 nucleotides: TGCGCCAGCAGCTTGGACAGGGGCGCCGCCGGGGAGCTGTTTTTT. The full variable domain, completed using reference TRBV5-1 and TRBJ2-2, is KAGVTQTPRYLIKTRGQQVTLSCSPISGHRSVSWYQQTPGQGLQFLFEYFSETQRNKGNFPGRFSGRQFSNSRSEMNVSTLELGDSALYLCASSLDRGAAGELFFGEGSRLTVL.

This chain connects TRBV5-1 to TRBJ2-3; the D gene is possibly TRBD2 (5 bases). Trimming took 4 bases from V and 6 from J, leaving 9 bases between them. The length of the CDR3 is 12 residues. Germline CDR1 reads SGHRS; CDR2 reads YFSETQ. This CDR3 reads CASSPEADTQYF. The CDR3 DNA reads TGCGCCAGCAGCCCGGAGGCGGATACGCAGTATTTT.

The chain couples TRBV7-6 to TRBJ2-1; 7 bases fit TRBD2. After removal of 3 bases from V and 6 bases from J, the junction contained 14 bases not matched to a gene. The CDR3 extends over 17 amino acids. Germline CDR1 is SGHVS and CDR2 is FNYEAQ. The CDR3 loop is CASSFTYYPAGPNEQFF. In nucleotides, the CDR3 is TGTGCCAGCAGCTTTACCTACTACCCAGCGGGGCCCAATGAGCAGTTCTTC.

The rearrangement uses TRBV19 and TRBJ1-1; D is perhaps TRBD1 (5 bases). The V gene's germline CDR1 is LNHDA and CDR2 SQIVND (reference sequence). The germline V and J ends were trimmed by 3 bases and 3 bases, with 8 bases remaining between them. This CDR3 has 13 amino acids. CDR3 DNA sequence: TGTGCCAGTAGTATGAGAGGGGACACTGAAGCTTTCTTT. Translation: CASSMRGDTEAFF.

There are a few counts of this clone. The V and J genes are TRBV7-9 and TRBJ1-4; no clear D. The CDR3 is 15 amino acids. The germline gives CDR1 SEHNR, CDR2 FQNEAQ (reference sequence). Trimming stripped 3 bases from V and 0 bases from J, with 8 bases between. The CDR3 coding sequence is TGTGCCAGCAGCTTTGACACTGCAACTAATGAAAAACTGTTTTTT. This sequence encodes CASSFDTATNEKLFF. The entire variable domain, with the rest obtained from reference TRBV7-9 and TRBJ1-4, is as follows: DTGVSQNPRHKITKRGQNVTFRCDPISEHNRLYWYRQTLGQGPEFLTYFQNEAQLEKSRLLSDRFSAERPKGSFSTLEIQRTEQGDSAMYLCASSFDTATNEKLFFGSGTQLSVL.

The chain links TRBV4-1 to TRBJ2-3, with D unclear. The V end lost 2 bases, the J end lost 1 base, and 13 bases lay between the germline ends. The CDR3 is made up of 16 amino acids. Germline V lookup: CDR1 MGHRA, CDR2 YSYEKL. In DNA form, the CDR3 reads TGCGCCAGCAGCCAATTGACACACCGGGGCACAGATACGCAGTATTTT. Residues: CASSQLTHRGTDTQYF.

This chain connects TRBV2 to TRBJ1-5, with TRBD1 as a possible D gene (5 bases). There are 13 residues in the CDR3. Deletions cut 5 bases from V and 7 bases from J, with 12 bases between. CDR1 and CDR2 from the germline V gene are SNHLY and FYNNEI. Here the CDR3 DNA reads TGTGCCAGCAGTTTGGCAGGGAGCCAGCCCCAGCATTTT. This translates into CASSLAGSQPQHF.

In its sample, this clone was seen once. The rearrangement joins TRBV5-4 to TRBJ1-4, with D perhaps matching TRBD1 (5 bases). Trimming took 0 bases from V and 8 from J, leaving 14 bases between them. This CDR3 is 15 amino acids long. CDR1 is SGHNT and CDR2 is YYREEE in the germline V gene (reference sequence). The CDR3 bases are TGTGCCAGCAGCTTGGTTGGGCAGGGTGGCGAAAAACTGTTTTTT. This gives the protein CASSLVGQGGEKLFF.

This chain uses TRBV6-2 or TRBV6-3 with TRBJ1-1, with D possibly matching TRBD1 (5 bases). CDR3 size: 14 residues. V was trimmed by 2 bases and J by 5 bases, leaving 12 bases between them. Germline CDR1 is MNHEY and CDR2 is SVGEGT. The CDR3 loop is CASSYLREGTEAFF. CDR3 in DNA: TGTGCCAGCAGTTACCTCAGGGAGGGGACTGAAGCTTTCTTT.

V and J are TRBV2 and TRBJ1-1; D is uncertain. From germline, CDR1 is SNHLY and CDR2 FYNNEI. This CDR3 contains 13 residues. Trimming removed 1 base at V and 1 base at J, with 4 bases between. The CDR3 DNA sequence: TGTGCCAGCAGTGAAGGCAGGAACACTGAAGCTTTCTTT. This gives the protein CASSEGRNTEAFF. Looking up the rest from reference TRBV2 and TRBJ1-1 gives the full variable domain: EPEVTQTPSHQVTQMGQEVILRCVPISNHLYFYWYRQILGQKVEFLVSFYNNEISEKSEIFDDQFSVERPDGSNFTLKIRSTKLEDSAMYFCASSEGRNTEAFFGQGTRLTVV.

The V call is TRBV19, the J call TRBJ1-1; TRBD1 aligns across 9 bases. The V and J ends lost 9 bases and 9 bases, in that order; junction bases with no gene match: 5. Per the germline V gene, CDR1 is LNHDA and CDR2 is SQIVND (reference sequence). This CDR3 has 11 residues. The CDR3 DNA follows: TGTGCCAGACAGGACAGGGGCAAAGCTTTCTTT. Protein product: CARQDRGKAFF. Drawing the rest from reference TRBV19 and TRBJ1-1, the complete variable domain is DGGITQSPKYLFRKEGQNVTLSCEQNLNHDAMYWYRQDPGQGLRLIYYSQIVNDFQKGDIAEGYSVSREKKESFPLTVTSAQKNPTAFYLCARQDRGKAFFGQGTRLTVV.